The next 18 T cell receptor beta chains were all read from a single sample in a study of blood T cell repertoires in COVID-19. The table came from immunoSEQ multiplex PCR; TCRdb's copy has only in-frame clones and leaves some out. The sample records some 370,000 clones, nearly 90% being singletons. Source material: peripheral blood. All receptors derive from a man aged 18 to 29 with active or convalescent COVID-19.

This clone was detected many times. Additional DNA sequences in this sample encode the identical CDR3. The chain is built from TRBV19 and TRBJ1-1; D ambiguous. The CDR3 spans 11 residues. Germline V lookup: CDR1 LNHDA, CDR2 SQIVND (reference sequence). Trimming left V 3 bases short and J 4 bases short, with 3 bases between. Here the CDR3 DNA reads TGTGCCAGTAGTATCGTCACTGAAGCTTTCTTT. The encoded protein is CASSIVTEAFF.

The rearrangement links TRBV23-1 to TRBJ2-4, with TRBD1 matching over 7 bases. Being an ORF, TRBV23-1 has a function that is uncertain. CDR3 length equals 13 residues. V lost 7 bases to trimming and J lost 3 bases; unmatched junction nucleotides: 3. The CDR3 reads CASNRGDKNIQYF. CDR3 DNA sequence: TGCGCCAGCAACAGGGGTGACAAAAACATTCAGTACTTC.

This clone appeared a few times. The junction departs from germline at one end; a sequencing error may be responsible. The chain links TRBV28 to TRBJ1-2; unclear D gene. Germline assignment: CDR1 MDHEN and CDR2 SYDVKM. This CDR3 is built from 14 residues. This chain's CDR3 is CASTLDGAGYGYTF. Written as DNA, the CDR3 is TGTGCCAGCACTTTAGACGGAGCGGGCTATGGCTACACCTTC.

The chain combines TRBV4-1 with TRBJ1-1; 8 nucleotides align to TRBD1. The CDR3 spans 14 residues. With V trimmed by 1 base and J by 8 bases, 6 bases remained unmatched. Looked up from germline, CDR1 is MGHRA and CDR2 is YSYEKL. The CDR3 DNA follows: TGCGCCAGCAGCCAAGGACAGGGGTTTAGGGAAGCTTTCTTT. It is translated as CASSQGQGFREAFF.

This chain uses TRBV5-1 with TRBJ1-1, with a possible D match to TRBD1 (6 bases). V was shortened by 0 bases and J by 5 bases, with 8 bases between the two germline ends. The germline CDR1 and CDR2 sequences are SGHRS and YFSETQ. The CDR3 has 13 amino acids. The CDR3 region is CASSLDRVTEAFF. The CDR3, as DNA: TGCGCCAGCAGCTTGGACAGGGTAACTGAAGCTTTCTTT.

This clone was recorded only once. This chain joins TRBV4-3 and TRBJ1-5; tentative D call: TRBD1 (5 bases). Trimming pared 1 base from V and 3 bases from J, leaving 7 bases between. CDR1 and CDR2 (germline): LGHNA, YSLEER. The CDR3 is 14 amino acids. Here the CDR3 DNA reads TGCGCCAGCAGCCAAGGGACACACAATCAGCCCCAGCATTTT. Its translation: CASSQGTHNQPQHF.

The chain carries TRBV21-1 and TRBJ1-5; no DNA check was done on the table's D call, TRBD1. TRBV21-1 is classified as a pseudogene. The CDR3 spans 19 residues. The DNA for the CDR3 is TGTGCCAGCATTCCGTCAAAAATACAGGGTAAGGCCCCCAATCAGCCCCAGCATTTT. Its translation is CASIPSKIQGKAPNQPQHF.

The rearrangement joins TRBV18 to TRBJ1-5; 8 bases are shared with TRBD1. The CDR3 has 16 amino acids. V dropped 4 bases and J dropped 2; count of bases not matched to a gene: 7. The V gene's germline CDR1 is KGHSH and CDR2 LQKENI. The CDR3 DNA sequence: TGTGCCAGCTCACACAACCAGGGGGCAGGCAATCAGCCCCAGCATTTT. It specifies CASSHNQGAGNQPQHF.

The V gene is TRBV28, the J gene TRBJ1-5, with TRBD1 matching over 7 bases. The ends lost 6 bases at V and 2 bases at J; junction bases unmatched: 4. Germline CDR1 reads MDHEN; CDR2 reads SYDVKM. The CDR3 length is 14 residues. CDR3 loop: CASRDTGGNQPQHF. The CDR3 DNA reads as TGTGCCAGCAGGGATACAGGGGGCAATCAGCCCCAGCATTTT.

This clone has only a few counts. The rearrangement uses TRBV13 and TRBJ2-7; tentative D call: TRBD2 (6 bases). V was clipped by 5 bases and J by 1 base, with 15 bases between them. Germline values: CDR1 PRHDT, CDR2 FYEKMQ (reference sequence). The CDR3 has 15 residues. The CDR3 DNA follows: TGTGCCAGCAGCGATACGGGAGATCGATCCTACGAGCAGTACTTC. Its protein is CASSDTGDRSYEQYF.

The J gene is TRBJ1-2, the V gene TRBV5-1, with a tentative D call TRBD1 (6 bases). Per the germline V gene, CDR1 is SGHRS and CDR2 is YFSETQ. The V gene lost 3 bases and the J gene lost 6 bases, with 18 bases spanning the gap. This CDR3 comprises 15 residues. The CDR3 bases are TGCGCCAGCAGCTCCGGACAGAAAGTAATAAATGGCTACACCTTC. It yields the protein CASSSGQKVINGYTF.

The chain couples TRBV28 to TRBJ2-5, with 9 positions matching TRBD2. Trimming at V came to 6 bases and at J to 5 bases, leaving 7 bases not matched to a gene. Germline values: CDR1 MDHEN, CDR2 SYDVKM. The CDR3 has 14 residues. The CDR3 coding sequence is TGTGCCAGCAGGCGGGGGGGCTTAGGGGAGACCCAGTACTTC. Its translation: CASRRGGLGETQYF.

The chain employs TRBV15 and TRBJ1-4; weak D call: TRBD1 (5 bases). CDR1 is LNHNV and CDR2 is YYDKDF in the germline V gene (reference sequence). V dropped 3 bases and J dropped 7 bases, with 15 bases sitting between them. The CDR3 consists of 15 residues. The CDR3 DNA reads TGTGCCACCAGCAGCGCAGGTCCCGGGGGTGAAAAACTGTTTTTT. Protein: CATSSAGPGGEKLFF.

V gene TRBV6-6 combines with J gene TRBJ2-7; a weak D match, TRBD2 (5 bases). The CDR3 totals 12 residues. Germline-derived CDR1 and CDR2 are MNHNY and SVGAGI (reference sequence). Trimming pared 4 bases from V and 5 bases from J, leaving 9 bases between. CDR3 residues: CASSSRGDEQYF. CDR3 nucleotides: TGTGCCAGCAGTTCCCGGGGTGACGAGCAGTACTTC.

The rearrangement uses TRBV4-1 and TRBJ2-3; no definite D call. The CDR3 has 15 residues. Germline-derived CDR1 and CDR2 are MGHRA and YSYEKL. The V end lost 3 bases, the J end lost 0 bases, and 10 bases lay between the germline ends. The CDR3 protein is CASSQRLSSTDTQYF. The CDR3, as DNA: TGCGCCAGCAGCCAGAGATTAAGTAGCACAGATACGCAGTATTTT.

V gene TRBV9 combines with J gene TRBJ2-3; possible D gene TRBD1, 6 bases. Deletions cut 4 bases from V and 3 bases from J, with 15 bases between. From germline, CDR1 is SGDLS and CDR2 YYNGEE. This CDR3 contains 15 residues. Written as DNA, the CDR3 is TGTGCCAGCAGCCGATGGGGGCAGGTTACAGATACGCAGTATTTT. This encodes CASSRWGQVTDTQYF.

The chain combines TRBV28 with TRBJ2-2, with 9 positions matching TRBD1. The CDR3 extends over 15 amino acids. Germline-derived CDR1 and CDR2 are MDHEN and SYDVKM. Trimming removed 3 bases from V and 5 bases from J; junction bases left unmatched: 4. The CDR3 nucleotides are TGTGCCAGCAGTTTGGGACAGGGAACTACCGGGGAGCTGTTTTTT. This sequence encodes CASSLGQGTTGELFF.

The chain recombines TRBV18 with TRBJ1-2; no reliable D call. Per the germline V gene, CDR1 is KGHSH and CDR2 is LQKENI. The CDR3 spans 15 residues. The V end was cut by 1 base, the J end by 5 bases, with 14 bases between. The CDR3 sequence is CASSPRLTNPYGYTF. CDR3 nucleotides: TGTGCCAGCTCACCACGCTTAACAAACCCATATGGCTACACCTTC.